These 23 T cell receptor beta chains originate from one sample sequenced in a study of PD-1 blockade in classical Hodgkin lymphoma. Measured with immunoSEQ multiplex PCR; TCRdb has only the in-frame clones, and not every one. This table has around 9,700 clones, roughly 80% appearing once. As to time point: cycle 4 day 1 (C4D1), after 5 to 7 weeks of nivolumab. Following autologous stem cell transplantation, relapse occurred in every patient, and exposure to brentuximab vedotin varied. Sequencing used peripheral blood mononuclear cells (PBMCs), obtained before the fourth cycle of nivolumab. Source of these receptors: a human donor with classical Hodgkin lymphoma.

The rearrangement links TRBV9 to TRBJ2-3; 8 bases align to TRBD2. Germline CDR1 reads SGDLS; CDR2 reads YYNGEE. With V trimmed by 0 bases and J by 4 bases, 7 bases remained unmatched. The CDR3 runs to 16 residues. The chain's CDR3 is CASSVVGSGGADTQYF. The CDR3 DNA reads as TGTGCCAGCAGCGTAGTAGGCTCGGGGGGGGCAGATACGCAGTATTTT.

The genes are TRBV7-9 and TRBJ2-3; 7 bases map to TRBD2. Germline V gene data show CDR1 as SEHNR and CDR2 as FQNEAQ (reference sequence). V lost 1 base to trimming and J lost 2 bases; unmatched junction nucleotides: 9. The CDR3 extends over 17 amino acids. The CDR3 DNA sequence: TGTGCCAGCAGCTTAGGTATGGCTAGCGGTTCCACAGATACGCAGTATTTT. Translation: CASSLGMASGSTDTQYF.

The chain has TRBV7-9 and TRBJ2-7; 7 bases agree with TRBD2. Trimming cost V 5 bases and J 5 bases; bases outside gene matches: 6. Germline V gene sequence: CDR1 SEHNR, CDR2 FQNEAQ (reference sequence). The length of the CDR3 is 13 residues. The CDR3 loop reads CASSPSGIHEQYF. CDR3 in DNA: TGTGCCAGCAGCCCCAGCGGGATCCACGAGCAGTACTTC.

This clone has only one observation. The chain links TRBV5-6 to TRBJ2-6; D is unclear. Germline V lookup: CDR1 SGHDT, CDR2 YYEEEE. V was pared by 0 bases and J by 0 bases, with 4 bases between. The CDR3 contains 15 residues. The CDR3 nucleotides are TGTGCCAGCAGCTTGGGTAACTCTGGGGCCAACGTCCTGACTTTC. This sequence encodes CASSLGNSGANVLTF.

The V call is TRBV29-1, the J call TRBJ2-2; D gene unclear. V was cut by 5 bases and J by 3 bases, with 4 bases left in between. The CDR3 covers 11 residues. Germline loops: CDR1 SQVTM, CDR2 ANQGSEA. CDR3 amino acids: CSVFYTGELFF. CDR3 DNA: TGCAGCGTTTTTTACACCGGGGAGCTGTTTTTT.

The chain carries TRBV7-1 and TRBJ1-2, with D possibly TRBD1 on 6 matching bases. TRBV7-1 falls under the ORF class, with uncertain function. The CDR3 totals 15 residues. The V end lost 3 bases, the J end lost 4 bases, and 15 bases lay between the germline ends. In DNA form, the CDR3 reads TGTGCCAGCAGCTCCTCCGGGACATCTCCCTATGGCTACACCTTC. Amino acids: CASSSSGTSPYGYTF.

This chain joins TRBV4-2 and TRBJ1-1, with D possibly TRBD1 on 5 matching bases. V shed 4 bases and J shed 9 bases, with 30 bases lying between them. Germline CDR1 reads LGHNA; CDR2 reads YNFKEQ. This CDR3 has 18 amino acids. CDR3 nucleotides: TGTGCCAGCAGCCTTCTAGGGACGGCCGCGGGGGAGATCTGGAAAGCTTTCTTT. Residues: CASSLLGTAAGEIWKAFF.

This clone was counted a single time. The rearrangement joins TRBV6-4 to TRBJ2-3; 7 bases match TRBD1. V shed 3 bases and J 4 bases; nucleotides not matched to a gene: 7. In germline, CDR1 is MRHNA, CDR2 SNTAGT. This CDR3 has 15 amino acids. This CDR3 reads CASSESGGRADTQYF. The CDR3 nucleotides read TGTGCCAGCAGTGAGTCAGGGGGACGCGCAGATACGCAGTATTTT.

This clone has only a few counts. V is TRBV11-2 and J is TRBJ1-2; weak D call: TRBD1 (5 bases). In germline, CDR1 is SGHAT, CDR2 FQNNGV. V was pared by 5 bases and J by 2 bases, with 12 bases between. The CDR3 runs to 14 residues. This chain's CDR3 is CASSRSTANYGYTF. In nucleotides, the CDR3 is TGTGCCAGCAGCAGATCGACAGCGAACTATGGCTACACCTTC.

This chain links TRBV7-6 with TRBJ2-7; D might be TRBD1 or TRBD2, each matching 5 bases. The CDR3 spans 16 residues. V was trimmed by 5 bases and J by 0 bases, leaving 17 bases between them. The germline gives CDR1 SGHVS, CDR2 FNYEAQ. DNA for the CDR3: TGTGCCAGCAGCCCCTCCTTGGGGGAGAGCTCCTACGAGCAGTACTTC. Translating it yields CASSPSLGESSYEQYF. Drawing the rest from reference TRBV7-6 and TRBJ2-7, the complete variable domain is GAGVSQSPRYKVTKRGQDVALRCDPISGHVSLYWYRQALGQGPEFLTYFNYEAQQDKSGLPNDRFSAERPEGSISTLTIQRTEQRDSAMYRCASSPSLGESSYEQYFGPGTRLTVT.

This sequence joins TRBV19 and TRBJ2-5; weak D call: TRBD1 (6 bases). CDR3 length: 15 residues. Germline V gene sequence: CDR1 LNHDA, CDR2 SQIVND (reference sequence). V lost 5 bases and J 5 bases, leaving 18 bases between the germline ends. The CDR3 loop reads CASSPPGGLGETQYF. The CDR3 coding sequence is TGTGCCAGTAGTCCCCCTGGGGGCCTCGGGGAGACCCAGTACTTC.

The chain recombines TRBV6-1 with TRBJ2-7, with D unclear. This CDR3 has 14 amino acids. CDR1 and CDR2 from the germline V gene are MNHNS and SASEGT. Trimming stripped 4 bases from V and 0 bases from J, with 10 bases between. The CDR3 reads CASSVELFSYEQYF. Here the CDR3 DNA reads TGTGCCAGCAGTGTTGAACTTTTCTCCTACGAGCAGTACTTC.

This chain uses TRBV19 with TRBJ2-1; 9 nucleotides agree with TRBD2. Trimming took 6 bases from V and 4 from J; bases not matched to a gene: 10. The CDR3 is 16 residues long. Germline assignment: CDR1 LNHDA and CDR2 SQIVND (reference sequence). CDR3 protein: CASRPPIAGVYNEQFF. DNA of the CDR3: TGTGCCAGTAGACCACCCATAGCGGGAGTTTACAATGAGCAGTTCTTC.

The genes are TRBV5-4 and TRBJ2-5; maybe TRBD2 (5 bases). Germline V CDR1 and CDR2: SGHNT, YYREEE (reference sequence). The V and J ends lost 2 bases and 3 bases respectively, with 14 bases between them. The CDR3 extends over 15 amino acids. In nucleotides, the CDR3 is TGTGCCAGCAGCTTTTTCTTCGGGAACGAAGAGACCCAGTACTTC. It specifies CASSFFFGNEETQYF.

The chain recombines TRBV10-3 with TRBJ2-3; TRBD2 matches 11 bases. The CDR3 loop spans 16 amino acids. The germline V gene has CDR1 ENHRY and CDR2 SYGVKD. V lost 2 bases, J lost 11 bases, and 12 bases stayed unmatched. The DNA of the CDR3 is TGTGCCATCAGTGAGGTGGTAGCGGGGGGGGGTGAGGAGCAGTATTTT. Amino acids: CAISEVVAGGGEEQYF.

V gene TRBV4-1 combines with J gene TRBJ1-5; D is possibly TRBD1 (5 bases). V was cut by 4 bases and J by 5 bases, with 12 bases left in between. Germline V gene sequence: CDR1 MGHRA, CDR2 YSYEKL. This CDR3 comprises 14 residues. CDR3 protein: CASSRTGHHQPQHF. The CDR3 nucleotides read TGCGCCAGCAGCCGAACAGGTCACCATCAGCCCCAGCATTTT.

As DNA, the CDR3 is TGTGCCATCAGTGCCCAACAGGCTAACTATGGCTACACCTTC. The encoded protein is CAISAQQANYGYTF. The chain combines TRBV10-3 with TRBJ1-2; D is possibly TRBD1 (5 bases). Germline-derived CDR1 and CDR2 are ENHRY and SYGVKD. V was clipped by 4 bases and J by 0 bases, with 9 bases between them. This CDR3 has 14 residues.

The chain combines TRBV27 with TRBJ2-7; possible D gene TRBD2, 6 bases. Germline lookup yields CDR1 MNHEY and CDR2 SMNVEV (reference sequence). This CDR3 contains 14 residues. V was shortened by 7 bases and J by 7 bases, with 20 bases between the two germline ends. The CDR3 here is CASTRVSGVGEQYF. In DNA, the CDR3 is TGTGCCAGCACACGGGTATCGGGGGTTGGAGAGCAGTACTTC.

The chain uses TRBV28 and TRBJ2-7; 8 bases line up with TRBD2. The V gene's germline CDR1 is MDHEN and CDR2 SYDVKM. The CDR3 is 14 amino acids. The trim removed 4 bases at V and 2 bases at J, leaving 4 bases unmatched. The chain's CDR3 is CASSSAGDPYEQYF. The CDR3 region has the DNA TGTGCCAGCAGTTCAGCGGGAGATCCCTACGAGCAGTACTTC.

This clone is a singleton in its sample. The chain has TRBV2 and TRBJ1-5; 8 positions match TRBD1. This CDR3 is 14 amino acids long. The V segment lost 8 bases and the J segment 7 bases; nucleotides outside the gene matches: 10. Germline loops: CDR1 SNHLY, CDR2 FYNNEI. The CDR3 reads CASWGTGGRQPQHF. The CDR3 region has the DNA TGTGCCAGCTGGGGAACAGGGGGAAGACAGCCCCAGCATTTT.

This chain joins TRBV5-1 and TRBJ2-3; TRBD1 matches at 9 bases. The V and J ends lost 4 bases and 3 bases, in that order; junction bases with no gene match: 9. CDR3 size: 16 residues. The V gene's germline CDR1 is SGHRS and CDR2 YFSETQ. The chain's CDR3 is CASSGTGGAGTDTQYF. CDR3 coding DNA: TGCGCCAGCAGCGGAACAGGGGGCGCCGGGACAGATACGCAGTATTTT.

This chain connects TRBV4-1 to TRBJ2-5, with 9 nucleotides matching TRBD1. The CDR3 length is 15 residues. V was pared by 1 base and J by 5 bases, with 5 bases of the junction left unmatched. Germline CDR1 reads MGHRA; CDR2 reads YSYEKL. This chain's CDR3 is CASSQATGGRETQYF. For the CDR3, the DNA is TGCGCCAGCAGCCAAGCAACAGGGGGCCGGGAGACCCAGTACTTC.

The chain combines TRBV7-2 with TRBJ1-1; perhaps TRBD1 as D (6 bases). CDR3 length: 14 residues. V lost 3 bases and J 0 bases, leaving 8 bases between the germline ends. The germline gives CDR1 SGHTA, CDR2 FQGNSA. The CDR3 DNA is TGTGCCAGCAGCTTCACAGGGTTGAACACTGAAGCTTTCTTT. This sequence encodes CASSFTGLNTEAFF.